This T cell receptor beta chain is from a study of cytomegalovirus exposure and HLA in healthy donors (dated by TCRdb to the late 2010s). With regard to the full study: A later analysis indicated that the 100 to 150 validation repertoires were generated on the platform also employed for the roughly 720 repertoires of the first cohort. Besides the first cohort of approximately 710 subjects, a separate validation cohort made up of 120 different subjects was used. High-throughput TCR immunosequencing, statistical association of individual TCRs with disease status, and machine learning were combined to predict cytomegalovirus infection status. The study aimed to test whether signatures of past pathogen exposure could be identified by cataloging public T cell receptors.

Broad study findings and their caveats: Cytomegalovirus status was reported to be diagnosed by the classifier with high specificity and sensitivity in both the original and validation cohorts. A later analysis found that TCRs clustered in the first cohort also tended to co-occur in the 130 or so validation repertoires, with approximately 95% of cluster scores above 0. All 110 or so repertoires were used to score co-occurrence in the validation cohort in a later analysis, because that analysis had no HLA typing for the cohort. Across donors, most TCR sequences were observed very rarely, whereas some public TCRs were present in many individuals. It was suggested by the authors that the approach could potentially be generalized to other disease states and immunological phenotypes. In vitro tests confirmed that three of the cytomegalovirus-associated TCR beta chains recognize cytomegalovirus antigens. The study gave a list of more than 150 TCR beta chains associated with cytomegalovirus.

Library method: the immunoSEQ multiplex PCR assay. In the source study's methods: A statistical classification framework was built to diagnose cytomegalovirus status from the catalog of TCR beta chain sequences. TCRdb carries this immuneACCESS record with in-frame sequences only. Its versions omit some clonotypes, under half of them owing to an unresolved V gene in the studies checked, with the rest unexplained. The DNA was the basis for D and trimming; V, J and clone size are from that table. Across this sample there are about 240,000 clones, with around nine tenths seen only once. Less than 3% of the sample is in the top ten clones. Separate from the approximately 690-subject first cohort, the validation cohort of 90 to 150 subjects was the group to which the donors belonged. About this clone itself: This clone's antigen is unknown. Base qualities were left out, and no much larger clone turns up one base away.

V has 4 bases trimmed and J has 2 bases trimmed; junction bases matching no gene number 12. The CDR3, cysteine through phenylalanine, is 18 amino acids long. Only the CDR3 DNA stays, 54 bases, in frame from base 1. Looking up the germline V gene yields CDR1 SGHDN and CDR2 FVKESK. The V gene is TRBV14 and the J gene is TRBJ2-1; 9 nucleotides in the junction match TRBD1. Sequenced input: PBMCs. The source is a man younger than 35 in good health and CMV-seronegative. Here is the DNA: TGTGCCAGCAGCCTTGCATTCGGGACAGGGAGTCCCTACAATGAGCAGTTCTTC. Translated, it gives CASSLAFGTGSPYNEQFF.